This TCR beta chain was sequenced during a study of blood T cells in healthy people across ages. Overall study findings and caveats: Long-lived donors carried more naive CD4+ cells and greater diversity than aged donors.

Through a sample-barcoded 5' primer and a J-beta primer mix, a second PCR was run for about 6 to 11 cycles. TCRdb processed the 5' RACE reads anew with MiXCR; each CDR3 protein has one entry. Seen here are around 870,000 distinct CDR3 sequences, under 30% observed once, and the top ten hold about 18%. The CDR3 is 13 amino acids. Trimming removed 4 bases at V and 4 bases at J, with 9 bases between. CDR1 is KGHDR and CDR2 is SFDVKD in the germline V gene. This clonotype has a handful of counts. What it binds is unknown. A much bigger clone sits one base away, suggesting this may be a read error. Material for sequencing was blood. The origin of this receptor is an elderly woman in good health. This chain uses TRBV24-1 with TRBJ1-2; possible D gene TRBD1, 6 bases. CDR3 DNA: TGTGCCACCAGTGAGACAGGTGGCTATGGCTACACCTTC. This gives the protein CATSETGGYGYTF.